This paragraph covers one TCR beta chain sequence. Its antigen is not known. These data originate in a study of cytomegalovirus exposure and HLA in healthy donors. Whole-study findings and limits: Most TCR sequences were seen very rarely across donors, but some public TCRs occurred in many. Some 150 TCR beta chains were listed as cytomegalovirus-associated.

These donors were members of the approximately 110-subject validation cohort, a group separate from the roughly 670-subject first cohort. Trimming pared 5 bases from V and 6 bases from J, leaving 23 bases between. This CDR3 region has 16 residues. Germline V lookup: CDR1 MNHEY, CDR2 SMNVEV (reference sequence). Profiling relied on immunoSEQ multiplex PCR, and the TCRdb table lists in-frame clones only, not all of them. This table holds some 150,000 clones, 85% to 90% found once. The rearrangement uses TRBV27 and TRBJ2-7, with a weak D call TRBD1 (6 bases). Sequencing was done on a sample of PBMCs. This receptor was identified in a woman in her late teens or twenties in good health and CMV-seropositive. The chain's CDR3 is CASSPGLRGVFGEQYF. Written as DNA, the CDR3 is TGTGCCAGCAGTCCCGGACTCAGGGGCGTCTTCGGCGAGCAGTACTTC.